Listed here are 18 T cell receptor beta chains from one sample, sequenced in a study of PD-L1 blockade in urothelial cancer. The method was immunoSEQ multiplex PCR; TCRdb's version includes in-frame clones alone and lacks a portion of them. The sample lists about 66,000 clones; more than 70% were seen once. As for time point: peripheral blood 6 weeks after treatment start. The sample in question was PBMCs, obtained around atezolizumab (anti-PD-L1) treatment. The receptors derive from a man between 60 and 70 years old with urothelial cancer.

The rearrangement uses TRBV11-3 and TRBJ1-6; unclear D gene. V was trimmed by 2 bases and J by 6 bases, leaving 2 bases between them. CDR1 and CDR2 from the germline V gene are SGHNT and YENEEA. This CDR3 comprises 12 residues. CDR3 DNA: TGTGCCAGCAGCTTACGTAATTCACCCCTCCACTTT. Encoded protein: CASSLRNSPLHF.

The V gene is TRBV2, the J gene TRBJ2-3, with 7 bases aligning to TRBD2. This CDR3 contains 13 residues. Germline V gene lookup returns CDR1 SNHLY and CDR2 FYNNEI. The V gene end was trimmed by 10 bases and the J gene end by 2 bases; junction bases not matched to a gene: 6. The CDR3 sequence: CATLAEDTDTQYF. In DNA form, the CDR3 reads TGTGCCACCCTAGCGGAGGACACAGATACGCAGTATTTT. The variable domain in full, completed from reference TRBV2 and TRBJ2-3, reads EPEVTQTPSHQVTQMGQEVILRCVPISNHLYFYWYRQILGQKVEFLVSFYNNEISEKSEIFDDQFSVERPDGSNFTLKIRSTKLEDSAMYFCATLAEDTDTQYFGPGTRLTVL.

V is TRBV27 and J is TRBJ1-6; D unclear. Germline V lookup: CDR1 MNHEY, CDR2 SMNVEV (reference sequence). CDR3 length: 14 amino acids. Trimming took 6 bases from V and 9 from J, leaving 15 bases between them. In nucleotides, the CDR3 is TGTGCCAGCAGCCGAGAGGGTCGGGGTTCACCCCTCCACTTT. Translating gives CASSREGRGSPLHF.

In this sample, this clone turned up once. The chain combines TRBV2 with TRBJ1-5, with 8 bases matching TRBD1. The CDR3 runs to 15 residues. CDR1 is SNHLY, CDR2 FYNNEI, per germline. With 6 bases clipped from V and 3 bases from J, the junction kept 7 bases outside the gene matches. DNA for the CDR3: TGTGCCAGCAGCCTGGACAGGGTCCCCAATCAGCCCCAGCATTTT. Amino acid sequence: CASSLDRVPNQPQHF.

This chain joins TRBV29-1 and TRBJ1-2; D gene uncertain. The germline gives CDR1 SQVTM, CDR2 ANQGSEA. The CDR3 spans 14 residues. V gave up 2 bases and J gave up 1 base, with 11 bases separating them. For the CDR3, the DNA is TGCAGCGTTGAATTTTCCCCTTTTAACTATGGCTACACCTTC. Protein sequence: CSVEFSPFNYGYTF.

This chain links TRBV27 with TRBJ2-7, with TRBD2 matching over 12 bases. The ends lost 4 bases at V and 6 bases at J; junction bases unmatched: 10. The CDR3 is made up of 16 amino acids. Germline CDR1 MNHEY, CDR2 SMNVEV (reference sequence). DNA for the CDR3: TGTGCCAGCAGTTCCATCCTAGCGGGGGGGCCGGGCGAGCAGTACTTC. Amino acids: CASSSILAGGPGEQYF.

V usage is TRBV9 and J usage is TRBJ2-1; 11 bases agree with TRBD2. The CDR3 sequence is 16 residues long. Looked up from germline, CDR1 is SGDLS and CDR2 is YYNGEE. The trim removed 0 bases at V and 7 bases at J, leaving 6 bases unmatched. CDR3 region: CASSVVGSGRGNEQFF. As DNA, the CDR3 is TGTGCCAGCAGCGTAGTAGGTAGCGGGAGGGGTAATGAGCAGTTCTTC.

The CDR3 reads CASNRASGSNEQFF. DNA of the CDR3: TGTGCCAGCAACCGAGCTAGCGGGAGCAATGAGCAGTTCTTC. This chain links TRBV7-2 with TRBJ2-1; 10 bases align to TRBD2. Germline assignment: CDR1 SGHTA and CDR2 FQGNSA. The length of the CDR3 is 14 residues. V dropped 7 bases and J dropped 6; count of bases not matched to a gene: 6.

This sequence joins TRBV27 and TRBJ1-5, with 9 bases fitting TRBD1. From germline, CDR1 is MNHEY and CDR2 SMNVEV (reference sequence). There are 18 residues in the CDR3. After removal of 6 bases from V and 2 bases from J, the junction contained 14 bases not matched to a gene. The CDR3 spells CASRKTTGGAGGNQPQHF. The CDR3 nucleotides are TGTGCCAGCAGAAAAACTACAGGGGGCGCAGGGGGCAATCAGCCCCAGCATTTT.

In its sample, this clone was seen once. The CDR3 nucleotides are TGTGCCAGCAGTTCCTGGGACAGAGAAAATGAAAAACTGTTTTTT. Amino acids: CASSSWDRENEKLFF. The chain joins TRBV28 to TRBJ1-4; 7 bases fit TRBD1. This CDR3 has 15 residues. The J segment lost 5 bases and the V segment lost 4 bases, leaving 7 bases of the junction unmatched. Germline CDR1 MDHEN, CDR2 SYDVKM. Combining the CDR3 with reference TRBV28 and TRBJ1-4 gives the whole variable domain DVKVTQSSRYLVKRTGEKVFLECVQDMDHENMFWYRQDPGLGLRLIYFSYDVKMKEKGDIPEGYSVSREKKERFSLILESASTNQTSMYLCASSSWDRENEKLFFGSGTQLSVL.

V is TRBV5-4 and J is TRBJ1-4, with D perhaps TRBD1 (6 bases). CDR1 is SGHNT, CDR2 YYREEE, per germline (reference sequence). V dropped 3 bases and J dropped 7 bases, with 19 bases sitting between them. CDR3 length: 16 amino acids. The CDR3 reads CASSYGGGRVTEKLFF. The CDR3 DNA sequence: TGTGCCAGCAGCTATGGCGGGGGGCGGGTTACTGAAAAACTGTTTTTT.

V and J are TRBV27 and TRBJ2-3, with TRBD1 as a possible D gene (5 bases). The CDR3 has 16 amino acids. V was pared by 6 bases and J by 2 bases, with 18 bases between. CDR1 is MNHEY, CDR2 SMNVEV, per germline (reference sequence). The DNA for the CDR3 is TGTGCCAGCAGGCTAGGCGATAGGGGTTTCACAGATACGCAGTATTTT. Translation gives CASRLGDRGFTDTQYF.

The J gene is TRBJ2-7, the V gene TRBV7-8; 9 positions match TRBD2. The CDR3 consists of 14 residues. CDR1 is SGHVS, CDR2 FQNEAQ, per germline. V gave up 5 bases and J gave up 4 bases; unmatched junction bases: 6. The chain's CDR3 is CASSQRSGSYEQYF. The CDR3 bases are TGTGCCAGCAGCCAGCGTAGCGGGAGTTACGAGCAGTACTTC. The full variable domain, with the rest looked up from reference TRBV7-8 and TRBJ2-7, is GAGVSQSPRYKVAKRGQDVALRCDPISGHVSLFWYQQALGQGPEFLTYFQNEAQLDKSGLPSDRFFAERPEGSVSTLKIQRTQQEDSAVYLCASSQRSGSYEQYFGPGTRLTVT.

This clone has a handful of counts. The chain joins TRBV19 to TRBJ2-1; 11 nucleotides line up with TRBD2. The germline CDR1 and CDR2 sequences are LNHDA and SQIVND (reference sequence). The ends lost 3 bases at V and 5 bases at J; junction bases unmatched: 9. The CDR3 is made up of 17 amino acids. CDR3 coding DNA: TGTGCCAGTAGTATGCTAGCGGGGGGCCCAGGCGACAATGAGCAGTTCTTC. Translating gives CASSMLAGGPGDNEQFF.

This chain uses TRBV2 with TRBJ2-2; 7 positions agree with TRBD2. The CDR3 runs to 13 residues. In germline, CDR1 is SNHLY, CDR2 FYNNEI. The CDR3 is CAQKNSGTGELFF. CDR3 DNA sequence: TGTGCTCAGAAAAATAGCGGGACCGGGGAGCTGTTTTTT.

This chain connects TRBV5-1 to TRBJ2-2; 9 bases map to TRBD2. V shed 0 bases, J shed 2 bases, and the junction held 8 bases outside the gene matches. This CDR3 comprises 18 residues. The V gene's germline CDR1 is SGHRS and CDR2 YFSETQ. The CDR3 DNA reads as TGCGCCAGCAGCTTGGAAGAAGCGGGGGGCGGAAACACCGGGGAGCTGTTTTTT. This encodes CASSLEEAGGGNTGELFF.

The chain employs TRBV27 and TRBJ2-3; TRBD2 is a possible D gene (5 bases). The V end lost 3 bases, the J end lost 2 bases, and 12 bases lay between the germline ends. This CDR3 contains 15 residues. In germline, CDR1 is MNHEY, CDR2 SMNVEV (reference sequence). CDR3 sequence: CASSFGGRDTDTQYF. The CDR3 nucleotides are TGTGCCAGCAGTTTCGGTGGGAGAGACACAGATACGCAGTATTTT.

CDR3 DNA: TGTGCCAGCAGCCAAGGCGGGGGCGCCATCTACAATGAGCAGTTCTTC. Its translation is CASSQGGGAIYNEQFF. The chain carries TRBV14 and TRBJ2-1; maybe TRBD2 (7 bases). In germline, CDR1 is SGHDN, CDR2 FVKESK. The CDR3 extends over 16 amino acids. Trimming left V 1 base short and J 3 bases short, with 13 bases between.